These 3 T cell receptor beta chains originate from one sample sequenced in a study of T-cell reconstitution after alpha-beta-depleted transplantation in children. The TCRbeta library was prepared with unique molecular identifiers. TCRdb itself ran the PCR reads through MiXCR, one entry per CDR3 protein. The sample yields 70,000 or so distinct CDR3 sequences, approximately 11% seen once. The material sequenced was PBMCs, taken before TCRalphabeta/CD19-depleted stem cell transplant. The receptors shown here come from a boy younger than 18 with acute myeloid leukemia, due to receive a stem cell transplant.

This clonotype was recorded many times. The rearrangement joins TRBV27 to TRBJ2-1, with TRBD2 matching 15 bases. V lost 6 bases and J lost 12; bases outside the gene matches: 6. The germline V gene has CDR1 MNHEY and CDR2 SMNVEV (reference sequence). The CDR3 has 14 amino acids. CDR3 nucleotides: TGTGCCAGCAGATACAGGACTAGCGGGGGGGGGCAGTTCTTC. It codes for CASRYRTSGGGQFF.

In its sample, this clonotype was seen many times. The V call is TRBV20-1, the J call TRBJ1-5, with a tentative D call TRBD1 (6 bases). Germline V gene lookup returns CDR1 DFQATT and CDR2 SNEGSKA (reference sequence). The CDR3 is 16 residues long. V lost 0 bases to trimming and J lost 1 base, with 13 bases between them. The CDR3 nucleotides read TGCAGTGCTAGAGATGGAGGGGGTGGGAGCAATCAGCCCCAGCATTTT. Translation gives CSARDGGGGSNQPQHF.

This clonotype has ten or more counts. The chain recombines TRBV4-2 with TRBJ1-2; D gene ambiguous. The CDR3 is made up of 13 amino acids. Germline-derived CDR1 and CDR2 are LGHNA and YNFKEQ. Trimming took 0 bases from V and 3 from J, leaving 5 bases between them. CDR3 protein: CASSQEVDYGYTF. The CDR3 region has the DNA TGTGCCAGCAGCCAAGAGGTAGACTATGGCTACACCTTC.